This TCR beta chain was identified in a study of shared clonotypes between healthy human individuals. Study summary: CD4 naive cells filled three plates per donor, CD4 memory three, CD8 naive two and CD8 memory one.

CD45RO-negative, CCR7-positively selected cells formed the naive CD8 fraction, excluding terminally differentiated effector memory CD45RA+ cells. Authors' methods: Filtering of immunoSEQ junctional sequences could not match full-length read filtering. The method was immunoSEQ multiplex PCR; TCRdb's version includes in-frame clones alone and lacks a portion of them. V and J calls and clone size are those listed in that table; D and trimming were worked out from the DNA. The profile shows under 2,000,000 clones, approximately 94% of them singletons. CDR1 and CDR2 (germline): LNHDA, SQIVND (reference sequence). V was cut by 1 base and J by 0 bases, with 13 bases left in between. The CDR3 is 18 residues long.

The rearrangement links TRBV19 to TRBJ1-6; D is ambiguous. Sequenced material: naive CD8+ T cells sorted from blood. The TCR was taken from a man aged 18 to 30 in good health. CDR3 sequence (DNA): TGTGCCAGTAGTATAGTAGGCGGCCCGAGCTCCTATAATTCACCCCTCCACTTT. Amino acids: CASSIVGGPSSYNSPLHF.